One sample yielded the 19 T cell receptor beta chains listed below, sequenced in a study of molecular identifiers for immune sequencing clone quantification. TCRdb itself ran the PCR reads through MiXCR, one entry per CDR3 protein. Here the sample spans more than 50,000 distinct CDR3 sequences, under 20% being singletons. The sequenced material came from naive CD8+ T cells from blood, with Jurkat cell RNA spiked in. As for subset: FACS-sorted CD8+CD4-CCR7+CD45RA+ naive T cells. The receptors were gathered from a human donor in good health. Some libraries in this study had Jurkat cell RNA spiked in.

A word on this clonotype: A single base separates this from a much larger clone, so it may be a read error. This chain connects TRBV11-3 to TRBJ2-1; possible D gene TRBD2, 5 bases. The V gene's germline CDR1 is SGHNT and CDR2 YENEEA. The CDR3 consists of 13 residues. DNA of the CDR3: TGTGTCAGCAGCTTAGATGGACTCGATGAGCAGTTCTTC. Amino acids: CVSSLDGLDEQFF. Together with reference TRBV11-3 and TRBJ2-1, the CDR3 gives the full variable domain: EAGVVQSPRYKIIEKKQPVAFWCNPISGHNTLYWYLQNLGQGPELLIRYENEEAVDDSQLPKDRFSAERLKGVDSTLKIQPAELGDSAVYLCVSSLDGLDEQFFGPGTRLTVL.

This clonotype showed up many times. This chain uses TRBV6-5 with TRBJ2-7, with D possibly matching TRBD1 (6 bases). The V and J ends lost 2 bases and 4 bases respectively, with 12 bases between them. This CDR3 is built from 14 residues. CDR1 is MNHEY, CDR2 SVGAGI, per germline. This CDR3 is CASSYTGSGYEQYF. The CDR3 nucleotides read TGTGCCAGCAGTTACACAGGGTCTGGATACGAGCAGTACTTC.

This clonotype has a handful of counts. V gene TRBV11-3 combines with J gene TRBJ1-1; no clear D gene. V was clipped by 2 bases and J by 0 bases, with 13 bases between them. The CDR3 runs to 16 residues. CDR1 SGHNT and CDR2 YENEEA come from the germline V gene. In DNA form, the CDR3 reads TGTGCCAGCAGCTTACCGGACGGATCCCTGAACACTGAAGCTTTCTTT. Translating it yields CASSLPDGSLNTEAFF. Drawing the rest from reference TRBV11-3 and TRBJ1-1, the complete variable domain is EAGVVQSPRYKIIEKKQPVAFWCNPISGHNTLYWYLQNLGQGPELLIRYENEEAVDDSQLPKDRFSAERLKGVDSTLKIQPAELGDSAVYLCASSLPDGSLNTEAFFGQGTRLTVV.

A few counts support this clonotype. At one end the junction does not follow the germline gene, possibly because of a read error. The V and J genes are TRBV6-2 or TRBV6-3 and TRBJ2-7; the D gene is possibly TRBD2 (6 bases). This CDR3 is built from 14 residues. CDR1 and CDR2 (germline): MNHEY, SVGEGT. The CDR3, as DNA: TGTGCCAGCAGTCCCCGGGACTTGACGCCCTCCGACACATTC. Its protein is CASSPRDLTPSDTF.

The chain is built from TRBV7-2 and TRBJ1-5, with D hard to call. Germline-derived CDR1 and CDR2 are SGHTA and FQGNSA. CDR3 length: 15 amino acids. V lost 5 bases and J lost 4, with 15 bases in between. Here the CDR3 reads CASSPGRLGNQPQHF. Here the CDR3 DNA reads TGTGCCAGCAGCCCCGGGAGGCTTGGAAATCAGCCCCAGCATTTT.

With respect to this clonotype: Germline and junction disagree at one end, which may indicate a read error. The V call is TRBV27, the J call TRBJ2-7; TRBD2 is a possible D gene (6 bases). From germline, CDR1 is MNHEY and CDR2 SMNVEV (reference sequence). CDR3 length: 13 amino acids. The CDR3 region has the DNA TGTGCCAGCGTCGGGAGACGCTCCTGCGAGCAGTACTTC. It encodes CASVGRRSCEQYF.

The gene calls are TRBV12-3 or TRBV12-4 and TRBJ2-7; weak D call: TRBD2 (5 bases). Between the trimmed V and J ends, which lost 6 bases and 6 bases, there was a span of 21 bases. This CDR3 contains 15 residues. Here the CDR3 reads CASSLESSVEGEQYF. The DNA for the CDR3 is TGTGCCAGCAGCCTTGAGTCCAGCGTTGAGGGCGAGCAGTACTTC.

The chain has TRBV14 and TRBJ1-6; no reliable D call. V lost 4 bases to trimming and J lost 9 bases, with 19 bases between them. The CDR3 length is 16 residues. Germline V gives CDR1 SGHDN, CDR2 FVKESK. CDR3 nucleotides: TGTGCCAGCAGCCGAGACTTTCAGGATTGGGCTTCACCCCTCCACTTT. Residues: CASSRDFQDWASPLHF.

In its sample, this clonotype was seen many times. The chain joins TRBV20-1 to TRBJ2-3; 11 nucleotides align to TRBD2. This CDR3 spans 21 amino acids. CDR1 and CDR2 from the germline V gene are DFQATT and SNEGSKA (reference sequence). Unmatched junction bases numbered 21, after V lost 3 bases and J lost 1 base. CDR3 residues: CSASDLSSGVAGGFGTDTQYF. The CDR3 bases are TGCAGTGCTAGTGACTTATCATCGGGGGTAGCGGGAGGGTTTGGCACAGATACGCAGTATTTT.

This clonotype has only a few counts. The chain recombines TRBV20-1 with TRBJ2-1; D may match TRBD1 or TRBD2 (5 bases each). Germline V gene lookup returns CDR1 DFQATT and CDR2 SNEGSKA (reference sequence). V dropped 0 bases and J dropped 9 bases, with 21 bases sitting between them. This CDR3 region has 16 residues. CDR3 residues: CSARDVTGRTTPEQFF. CDR3 DNA: TGCAGTGCTAGAGATGTTACGGGGCGAACTACTCCTGAGCAGTTCTTC.

J is TRBJ2-7 and V is TRBV29-1, with D perhaps being TRBD1 or TRBD2 (5 bases each). The CDR3 runs 13 residues. CDR1 and CDR2 from the germline V gene are SQVTM and ANQGSEA. V lost 7 bases, J lost 6 bases, and 19 bases lay in between. In DNA form, the CDR3 reads TGCAGCGCCACCCCGGGGCCACGGGGCGAGCAGTACTTC. Its translation: CSATPGPRGEQYF.

On this clonotype itself: Just one base apart from a much larger clone, this may be a read error. The chain couples TRBV7-6 to TRBJ2-3; D remains ambiguous. V was shortened by 5 bases and J by 4 bases, with 7 bases between the two germline ends. The CDR3 loop spans 12 amino acids. Germline V gene lookup returns CDR1 SGHVS and CDR2 FNYEAQ. The chain's CDR3 is CASSRPADTQYF. The CDR3 bases are TGTGCCAGCAGCCGGCCGGCAGATACGCAGTATTTT.

On this clonotype itself: Its ends do not fully match the called genes, so a read error is possible. The chain is built from TRBV4-1 and TRBJ1-1; 7 nucleotides match TRBD1. The germline V gene has CDR1 MGHRA and CDR2 YSYEKL. The CDR3 totals 17 residues. The CDR3 protein is CAGSQRTTGTAPNEAFF. CDR3 sequence (DNA): TGCGCCGGCAGCCAAAGAACGACCGGGACAGCGCCCAATGAGGCTTTCTTT.

There are a few counts of this clonotype. This chain links TRBV7-9 with TRBJ2-7, with 9 bases matching TRBD1. CDR1 and CDR2 from the germline V gene are SEHNR and FQNEAQ (reference sequence). This CDR3 is 16 amino acids long. The V gene end was trimmed by 4 bases and the J gene end by 0 bases; junction bases not matched to a gene: 7. DNA of the CDR3: TGTGCCAGCAGCTCCCCCGGGACAGGGAGCTCCTACGAGCAGTACTTC. Translation: CASSSPGTGSSYEQYF.

This clonotype was detected ten times or more. The rearrangement links TRBV7-6 to TRBJ2-7; perhaps TRBD2 as D (5 bases). Trimming took off 0 bases at V and 4 bases at J, with 13 bases between the two ends. The CDR3 extends over 15 amino acids. Germline assignment: CDR1 SGHVS and CDR2 FNYEAQ. The CDR3 nucleotides read TGTGCCAGCAGCTTAGCAGCGGCGCCTACGTACGAGCAGTACTTC. This gives the protein CASSLAAAPTYEQYF.

The table lists this clonotype with many counts. The chain recombines TRBV11-2 with TRBJ2-7; TRBD1 agrees at 9 bases. Germline CDR1 and CDR2: SGHAT and FQNNGV. J was trimmed by 5 bases and V by 5 bases; bases with no gene match: 7. The CDR3 has 14 residues. The CDR3 here is CASSGTTGGNEQYF. DNA of the CDR3: TGTGCCAGCAGCGGCACGACAGGGGGTAACGAGCAGTACTTC.

J is TRBJ1-2 and V is TRBV18, with 7 positions matching TRBD1. In germline, CDR1 is KGHSH, CDR2 LQKENI. The CDR3 is made up of 13 amino acids. V trimming: 4 bases; J trimming: 4 bases; junction bases outside the gene matches: 3. The CDR3 nucleotides are TGTGCCAGCTCACAGGGGGCCCTCTATGGCTACACCTTC. Translated: CASSQGALYGYTF.

This clonotype was seen more than once but under ten times. The chain couples TRBV10-1 to TRBJ2-1; 8 nucleotides agree with TRBD2. The trim removed 8 bases at V and 0 bases at J, leaving 9 bases unmatched. Per the germline V gene, CDR1 is WNHNN and CDR2 is SYGVQD (reference sequence). The CDR3 extends over 16 amino acids. CDR3 sequence: CASLSLADSSYNEQFF. The CDR3 DNA reads TGCGCCAGCCTATCACTAGCGGACAGCTCCTACAATGAGCAGTTCTTC.

Notes on this clonotype: This may arise from a read error, as a much more abundant clone is one base away. The chain recombines TRBV20-1 with TRBJ2-1; 8 bases agree with TRBD1. V trimming: 2 bases; J trimming: 2 bases; junction bases outside the gene matches: 5. The CDR3 is 15 amino acids. CDR1 is DFQATT, CDR2 SNEGSKA, per germline (reference sequence). The CDR3 sequence: CSARIGRGPYNEQFF. The CDR3 DNA follows: TGCAGTGCTAGAATCGGCAGGGGGCCCTACAATGAGCAGTTCTTC.